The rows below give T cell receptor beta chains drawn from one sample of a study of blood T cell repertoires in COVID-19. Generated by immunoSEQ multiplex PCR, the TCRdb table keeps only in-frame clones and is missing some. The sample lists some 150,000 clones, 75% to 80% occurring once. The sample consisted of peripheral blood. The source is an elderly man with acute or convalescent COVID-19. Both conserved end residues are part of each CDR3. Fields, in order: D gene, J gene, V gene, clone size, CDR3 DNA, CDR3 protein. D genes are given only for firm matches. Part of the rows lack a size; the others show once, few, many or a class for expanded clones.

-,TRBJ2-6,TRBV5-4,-,TGTGCCAGCAGCTTGGGACAATTCTCTGGGGCCAACGTCCTGACTTTC,CASSLGQFSGANVLTF
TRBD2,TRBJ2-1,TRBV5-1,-,TGCGCCAGCAGCTTGGGGAGCGGGGGGACCTACAATGAGCAGTTCTTC,CASSLGSGGTYNEQFF
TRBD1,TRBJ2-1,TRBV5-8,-,TGTGCCAGCAGCTTGGGACAGGGGGCAATATCTCTCTACAATGAGCAGTTCTTC,CASSLGQGAISLYNEQFF
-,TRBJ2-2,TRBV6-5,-,TGTGCCAGCTCCCGGGACTCACGGAACGGGGAGCTGTTTTTT,CASSRDSRNGELFF
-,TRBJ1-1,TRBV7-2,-,TGTGCCAGCAGCTCCCGGGACACCCTACTAATGAACACTGAAGCTTTCTTT,CASSSRDTLLMNTEAFF
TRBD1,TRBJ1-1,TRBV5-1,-,TGCGCCAGCAGCTTGAGGGTTGGAACAGGGGGGGACACTGAAGCTTTCTTT,CASSLRVGTGGDTEAFF
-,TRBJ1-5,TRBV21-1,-,TGTGCCAGCAGCAAAGATTCGAAGACAGGGGGCTGGGGCAATCAGCCCCAGCATTTT,CASSKDSKTGGWGNQPQHF
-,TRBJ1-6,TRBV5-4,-,TGTGCCAGCAGTATAGCAGGGGTCAATAATTCACCCCTCCACTTT,CASSIAGVNNSPLHF
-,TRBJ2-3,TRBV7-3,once,TGTGCCAGCAGCCCGACGGCGGTCACAGATACGCAGTATTTT,CASSPTAVTDTQYF
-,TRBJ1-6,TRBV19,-,TGTGCCAGTAGCCTAGATAGCTCCTATAATTCACCCCTCCACTTT,CASSLDSSYNSPLHF
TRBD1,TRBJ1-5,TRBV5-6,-,TGTGCCAGCAGCCGGGGACAGGGGGACAATCAGCCCCAGCATTTT,CASSRGQGDNQPQHF
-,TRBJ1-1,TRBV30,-,TGTGCCTGGAGTGTAATATCCTCAGGGTTGAACACTGAAGCTTTCTTT,CAWSVISSGLNTEAFF
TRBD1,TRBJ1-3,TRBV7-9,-,TGTGCCAGCAGCACCTGGACAGGGGGGTCGCGAAACACCATATATTTT,CASSTWTGGSRNTIYF
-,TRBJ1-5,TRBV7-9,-,TGTGCCAGCAGCTTAGGAGACAGTCAGCCCCAGCATTTT,CASSLGDSQPQHF
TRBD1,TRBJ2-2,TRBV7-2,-,TGTGCCAGCAGCCAGGGACAGGGAAGGAACACCGGGGAGCTGTTTTTT,CASSQGQGRNTGELFF
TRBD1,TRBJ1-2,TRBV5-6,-,TGTGCCAGCAGTCCCGGTGGAGGGGGCTCGGGCTATGGCTACACCTTC,CASSPGGGGSGYGYTF
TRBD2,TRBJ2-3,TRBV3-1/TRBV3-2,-,TGTGCCAGCAGCCAAGACTTAGCGGGATTAGCAGGAGATACGCAGTATTTT,CASSQDLAGLAGDTQYF
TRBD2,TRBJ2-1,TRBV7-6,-,TGTGCCAGCAGCCTAAGAGGAGCGGGGGGGCTTGATGAGCAGTTCTTC,CASSLRGAGGLDEQFF
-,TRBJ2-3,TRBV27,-,TGTGCCAGCAGTTTATCGAGGTCCACAGATACGCAGTATTTT,CASSLSRSTDTQYF
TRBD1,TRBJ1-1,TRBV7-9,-,TGTGCCAGCAGGCCATTAGGGGGCTCTAACACTGAAGCTTTCTTT,CASRPLGGSNTEAFF
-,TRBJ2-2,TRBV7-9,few,TGTGCCAGCAGCTTAGTGAGGGCCCAAGGCGGCACCGGGGAGCTGTTTTTT,CASSLVRAQGGTGELFF
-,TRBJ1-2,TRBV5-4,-,TGTGCCAGCAGCTTGGAGGCAGGGCGGTGGGAGGGTGGCTACACCTTC,CASSLEAGRWEGGYTF
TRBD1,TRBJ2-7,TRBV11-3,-,TGTGCCAGCAGCTGGGGGACAGGTCCGTCCGAGCAGTACTTC,CASSWGTGPSEQYF
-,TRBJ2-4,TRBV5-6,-,TGTGCCAGCAGCTTGTACTACGAACCCATTCAGTACTTC,CASSLYYEPIQYF
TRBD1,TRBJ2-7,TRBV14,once,TGTGCCAGCAGCCAAGTTGCAGGGGGCGCGTACGAGCAGTACTTC,CASSQVAGGAYEQYF
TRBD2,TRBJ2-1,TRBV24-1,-,TGTGCCACCAGTGATGCCGGGGGGAGCTCCTACAATGAGCAGTTCTTC,CATSDAGGSSYNEQFF